This T cell receptor (beta chain) was found in a study of T cells after yellow fever vaccination (dated by TCRdb to between 2017 and 2020). About the study as a whole: The SMART-Seq v4 Ultra Low Input RNA kit was used to prepare libraries from fractions with low cell numbers. To follow T-cell clones before and after primary and booster YFV17D yellow fever vaccination, bulk TCR alpha and beta repertoires were sequenced over time. Two healthy male donors made up the cohort, one aged 18 to 30 years and the other aged 30 to 40 years. Bulk PBMC replicates and cell subsets were isolated from blood drawn at multiple timepoints before and after both primary and secondary immunization. Broader findings and caveats from the paper: Most clones expanded after primary vaccination (approximately 95% of CD4 and 88% of CD8) were re-detected after the booster, suggesting that broad memory maintenance occurred. A small share of clonotypes was detected in both CD4 and CD8 compartments, with the overlap likely arising from convergent recombination. Because the study included only a couple of donors, the extent to which the findings can be generalized is limited. The secondary T-cell response was weaker than the primary response but faster, peaking on day 5 instead of day 15. Computational filtering was needed because FACS-sorted repertoires could contain abundant contaminating clonotypes from the bulk population.

Reading the label with the study, this specimen's treatment or condition is: live attenuated yellow fever vaccine strain. A standard Ficoll-Paque protocol was used to isolate PBMCs from peripheral blood. Dynabeads CD4 and CD8 positive selection kits were used to isolate the CD4 and CD8 T-cell fractions. TriZol was used to extract RNA from bulk PBMCs, CD4 and CD8 fractions, and dextramer-positive and dextramer-negative fractions. Synthesis of TCR cDNA relied on 5'RACE template switching, a step that introduced a universal primer site along with unique molecular identifiers. Priming of cDNA synthesis was performed from both the TCR alpha and TCR beta constant segments. Library amplification used two PCR steps, and the second PCR step added sample barcodes and sequencing adapters. Sequencing of libraries was performed on Illumina HiSeq 2500 (2x100 bp) or NovaSeq (2x150 bp). The study's processing was this. Reads were demultiplexed and collapsed into UMI consensus sequences with MIGEC, and V(D)J alignment was performed with MiXCR. Vaccine-responding clonotypes were defined with edgeR using replicate PBMC samples, requiring FDR below 0.01 and a log2 fold change above 5 up to day 15. Each bulk clonotype was labeled CD4 or CD8 based on which sequenced repertoire, CD4 or CD8, contained the clonotype at higher abundance. In-frame beta chains were kept once TCRdb had trimmed the public reads at Q25 with fastp and called clones with MiXCR. Here each entry gathers all rows of one CDR3 protein and keeps the most common genes and DNA. The V and J calls and clone size come from TCRdb's table, not from the authors' own analysis. Present in this sample are approximately 30,000 distinct CDR3 sequences, approximately 4.4% of which were seen just once. The ten largest make up around 45% of the sample.

This clonotype occurred many times. Its antigen target is currently unknown. One base away there is no much larger clone; base qualities are not given. The junction carries 8 bases between V and J, which are trimmed by 5 bases and 0 bases respectively. The CDR3 measures 13 amino acids from cysteine to phenylalanine. The kept DNA is CDR3 alone, 39 bases in frame from the first base. CDR1 and CDR2 are read off the germline V gene (reference sequence) as GTSNPN and SVGIG. The sequenced sample was CD8+ T cells sorted from PBMCs, obtained 5 days after the yellow fever booster vaccination. This receptor was taken from a man between 25 and 39 years old who received the YFV17D yellow fever vaccine. This sequence uses TRBV30 and TRBJ2-1; too little of a D gene remains to name it. The CDR3 has the sequence CAWGRFSYNEQFF. In nucleotide form, the sequence is TGTGCCTGGGGCAGGTTCTCCTACAATGAGCAGTTCTTC.